The 5 T cell receptor beta chains reported below all come from one sample, sequenced in a study of cytomegalovirus exposure and HLA in healthy donors. 60 Vbeta and 13 Jbeta primers were used in PCR. Data came from immunoSEQ multiplex PCR; TCRdb stores just in-frame clones and leaves some out. The sample has 180,000 or so clones; around 80% are singletons. Sample: PBMCs. The receptors shown here come from a girl aged 5-17 years in good health and CMV-seropositive.

This clone has only a few counts. The rearrangement links TRBV29-1 to TRBJ1-1; possibly TRBD1 for D (5 bases). Trimming removed 4 bases at V and 4 bases at J, with 10 bases between. This CDR3 has 12 amino acids. Germline loops: CDR1 SQVTM, CDR2 ANQGSEA. CDR3 nucleotides: TGCAGCGTTGGGGGCAGGACCACTGAAGCTTTCTTT. It is translated as CSVGGRTTEAFF.

The gene calls are TRBV6-4 and TRBJ2-3, with 15 bases lining up with TRBD2. Losses at the gene ends were 0 bases for V and 4 bases for J; bases not matched to a gene: 2. The CDR3 has 17 residues. Looked up from germline, CDR1 is MRHNA and CDR2 is SNTAGT. The CDR3 protein is CASSDSGLAGGADTQYF. The CDR3 DNA sequence: TGTGCCAGCAGTGACTCCGGACTAGCGGGAGGGGCAGATACGCAGTATTTT.

V usage is TRBV7-9 and J usage is TRBJ1-2; D ambiguous. Germline V CDR1 and CDR2: SEHNR, FQNEAQ (reference sequence). V was clipped by 5 bases and J by 8 bases, with 9 bases between them. The CDR3 totals 11 residues. The CDR3 is CASSPGEGYTF. The CDR3 nucleotides read TGTGCCAGCAGCCCTGGGGAGGGCTACACCTTC.

This clone turned up a few times. The chain joins TRBV25-1 to TRBJ2-4, with 13 bases aligning to TRBD2. The junction had 6 bases not matched to a gene; V was cut back by 6 bases and J by 4 bases. Germline-derived CDR1 and CDR2 are MGHDK and SYGVNS. The CDR3 sequence is 16 residues long. The CDR3 region is CASSTGTSGTKNIQYF. In DNA form, the CDR3 reads TGTGCCAGCAGCACAGGGACTAGCGGGACAAAAAACATTCAGTACTTC.

As regards this clone: The sample has other DNA sequences that encode this CDR3 too. The V and J genes are TRBV7-2 and TRBJ1-2, with TRBD1 matching 10 bases. Trimming removed 5 bases from V and 4 bases from J; junction bases left unmatched: 4. Germline assignment: CDR1 SGHTA and CDR2 FQGNSA. This CDR3 has 14 residues. The CDR3 spells CASSPGQGIYGYTF. CDR3 DNA sequence: TGTGCCAGCAGCCCGGGACAGGGGATCTATGGCTACACCTTC. The entire variable domain, with the rest obtained from reference TRBV7-2 and TRBJ1-2, is as follows: GAGVSQSPSNKVTEKGKDVELRCDPISGHTALYWYRQSLGQGLEFLIYFQGNSAPDKSGLPSDRFSAERTGGSVSTLTIQRTQQEDSAVYLCASSPGQGIYGYTFGSGTRLTVV.